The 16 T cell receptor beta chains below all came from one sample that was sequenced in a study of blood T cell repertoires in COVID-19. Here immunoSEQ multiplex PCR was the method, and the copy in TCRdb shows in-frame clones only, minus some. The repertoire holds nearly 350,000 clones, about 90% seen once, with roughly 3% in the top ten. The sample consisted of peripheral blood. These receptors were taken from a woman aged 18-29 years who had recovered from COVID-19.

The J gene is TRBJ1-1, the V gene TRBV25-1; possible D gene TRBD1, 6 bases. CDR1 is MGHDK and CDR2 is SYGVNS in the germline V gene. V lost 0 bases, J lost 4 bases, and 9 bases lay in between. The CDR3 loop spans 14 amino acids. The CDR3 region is CASSEYGGTTEAFF. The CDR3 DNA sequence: TGTGCCAGCAGTGAATATGGGGGCACCACTGAAGCTTTCTTT. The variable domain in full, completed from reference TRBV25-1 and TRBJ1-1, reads EADIYQTPRYLVIGTGKKITLECSQTMGHDKMYWYQQDPGMELHLIHYSYGVNSTEKGDLSSESTVSRIRTEHFPLTLESARPSHTSQYLCASSEYGGTTEAFFGQGTRLTVV.

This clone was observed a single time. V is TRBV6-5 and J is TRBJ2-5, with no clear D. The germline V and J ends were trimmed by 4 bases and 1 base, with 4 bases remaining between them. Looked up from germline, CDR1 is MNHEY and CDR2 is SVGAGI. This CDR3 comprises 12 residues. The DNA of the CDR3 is TGTGCCAGCAGTTCTACCCAAGAGACCCAGTACTTC. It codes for CASSSTQETQYF.

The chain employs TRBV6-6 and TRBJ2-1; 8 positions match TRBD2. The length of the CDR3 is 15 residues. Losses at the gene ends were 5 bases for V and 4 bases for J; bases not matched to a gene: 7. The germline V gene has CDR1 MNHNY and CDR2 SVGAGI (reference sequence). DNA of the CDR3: TGTGCCAGCAGTCTAACTAGCGGCACGTACAATGAGCAGTTCTTC. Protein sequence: CASSLTSGTYNEQFF.

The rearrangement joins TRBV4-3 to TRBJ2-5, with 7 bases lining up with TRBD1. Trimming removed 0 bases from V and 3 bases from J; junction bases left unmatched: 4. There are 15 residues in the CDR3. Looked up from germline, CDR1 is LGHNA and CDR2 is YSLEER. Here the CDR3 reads CASSQDRDSKETQYF. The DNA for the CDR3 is TGCGCCAGCAGCCAAGATAGGGACAGTAAAGAGACCCAGTACTTC.

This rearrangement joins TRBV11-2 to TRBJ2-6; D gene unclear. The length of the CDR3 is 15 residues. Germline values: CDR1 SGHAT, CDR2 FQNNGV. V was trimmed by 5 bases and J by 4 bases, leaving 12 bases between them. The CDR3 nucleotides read TGTGCCAGCAGCCCCAGGCCAGCCGGGGCCAACGTCCTGACTTTC. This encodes CASSPRPAGANVLTF.

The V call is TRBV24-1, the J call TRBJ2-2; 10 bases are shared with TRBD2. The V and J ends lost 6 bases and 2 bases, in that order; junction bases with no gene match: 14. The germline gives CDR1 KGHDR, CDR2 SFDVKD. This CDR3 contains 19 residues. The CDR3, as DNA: TGTGCCACCAGTCGAACAGGGTGGCTAGCGGGAGTTAACACCGGGGAGCTGTTTTTT. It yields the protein CATSRTGWLAGVNTGELFF.

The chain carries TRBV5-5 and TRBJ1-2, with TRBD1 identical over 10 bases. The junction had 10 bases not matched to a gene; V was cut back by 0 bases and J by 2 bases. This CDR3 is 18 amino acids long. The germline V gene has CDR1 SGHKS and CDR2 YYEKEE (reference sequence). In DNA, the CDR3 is TGTGCCAGCAGCTTGGTAGGACAGGGGGACAGAGGAAACTATGGCTACACCTTC. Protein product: CASSLVGQGDRGNYGYTF.

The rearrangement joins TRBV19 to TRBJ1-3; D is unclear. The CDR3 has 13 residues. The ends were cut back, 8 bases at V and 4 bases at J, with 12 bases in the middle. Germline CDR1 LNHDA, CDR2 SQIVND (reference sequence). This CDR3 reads CASWRAAGNTIYF. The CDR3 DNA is TGTGCCAGTTGGCGGGCAGCCGGAAACACCATATATTTT.

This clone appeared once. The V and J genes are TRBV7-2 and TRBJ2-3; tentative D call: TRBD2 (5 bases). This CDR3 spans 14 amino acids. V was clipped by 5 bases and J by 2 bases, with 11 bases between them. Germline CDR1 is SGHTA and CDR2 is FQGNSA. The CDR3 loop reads CASSQKRNTDTQYF. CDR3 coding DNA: TGTGCCAGCAGCCAAAAGCGGAACACAGATACGCAGTATTTT. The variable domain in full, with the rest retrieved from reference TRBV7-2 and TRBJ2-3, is GAGVSQSPSNKVTEKGKDVELRCDPISGHTALYWYRQSLGQGLEFLIYFQGNSAPDKSGLPSDRFSAERTGGSVSTLTIQRTQQEDSAVYLCASSQKRNTDTQYFGPGTRLTVL.

The CDR3 loop is CASSLSGRAYNEQFF. The CDR3 DNA sequence: TGCGCCAGCAGCTTGAGCGGGAGAGCCTACAATGAGCAGTTCTTC. The chain has TRBV5-1 and TRBJ2-1; 8 nucleotides agree with TRBD2. The V gene end was trimmed by 1 base and the J gene end by 2 bases; junction bases not matched to a gene: 2. CDR1 SGHRS and CDR2 YFSETQ come from the germline V gene. The CDR3 consists of 15 residues. Full variable domain (outside the CDR3, taken from reference TRBV5-1 and TRBJ2-1): KAGVTQTPRYLIKTRGQQVTLSCSPISGHRSVSWYQQTPGQGLQFLFEYFSETQRNKGNFPGRFSGRQFSNSRSEMNVSTLELGDSALYLCASSLSGRAYNEQFFGPGTRLTVL.

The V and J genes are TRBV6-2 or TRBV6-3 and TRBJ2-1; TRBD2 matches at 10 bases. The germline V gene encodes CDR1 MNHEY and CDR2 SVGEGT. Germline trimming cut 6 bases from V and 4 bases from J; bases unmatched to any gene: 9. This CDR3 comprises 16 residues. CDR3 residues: CASSLRTSGLYNEQFF. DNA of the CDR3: TGTGCCAGCAGCCTTCGGACTAGCGGACTATACAATGAGCAGTTCTTC.

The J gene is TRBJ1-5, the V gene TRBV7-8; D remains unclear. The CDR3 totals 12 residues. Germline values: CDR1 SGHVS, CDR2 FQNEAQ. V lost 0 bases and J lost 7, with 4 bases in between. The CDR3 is CASSLALQPQHF. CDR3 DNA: TGTGCCAGCAGCTTAGCGCTACAGCCCCAGCATTTT.

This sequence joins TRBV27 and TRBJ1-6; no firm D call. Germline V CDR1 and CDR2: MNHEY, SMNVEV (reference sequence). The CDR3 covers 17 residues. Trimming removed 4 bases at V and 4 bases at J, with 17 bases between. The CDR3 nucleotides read TGTGCCAGCAGTTCCCGACTTTTCCCGAATTATAATTCACCCCTCCACTTT. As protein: CASSSRLFPNYNSPLHF.

The CDR3 sequence: CAISESLAGASAPETQYF. CDR3 bases: TGTGCCATCAGTGAGTCACTAGCGGGAGCCTCGGCCCCAGAGACCCAGTACTTC. J is TRBJ2-5 and V is TRBV10-3; 11 bases are shared with TRBD2. CDR3 length equals 18 residues. The germline gives CDR1 ENHRY, CDR2 SYGVKD. The ends lost 0 bases at V and 4 bases at J; junction bases unmatched: 10.

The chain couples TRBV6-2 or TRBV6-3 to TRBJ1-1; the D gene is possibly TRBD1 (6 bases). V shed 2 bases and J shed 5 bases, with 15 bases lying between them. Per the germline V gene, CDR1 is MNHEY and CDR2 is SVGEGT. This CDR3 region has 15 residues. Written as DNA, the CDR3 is TGTGCCAGCAGTTACCAGGGGACGGGGAGAACTGAAGCTTTCTTT. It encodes CASSYQGTGRTEAFF.

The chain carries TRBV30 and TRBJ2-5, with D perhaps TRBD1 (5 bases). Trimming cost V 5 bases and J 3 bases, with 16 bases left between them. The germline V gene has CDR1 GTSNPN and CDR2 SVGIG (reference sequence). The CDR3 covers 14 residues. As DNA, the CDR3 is TGTGCCTGGTCTCAGGGAAATGGGGAAGAGACCCAGTACTTC. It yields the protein CAWSQGNGEETQYF.